These 14 T cell receptor beta chains were all obtained from the same sample, sequenced in a study of T cells in Graves' hyperthyroidism and ophthalmopathy. Amplified TCR beta CDR3 regions came from RNA transcripts. Initially, a first-round RT-PCR of the TCR CDR3 employed the HTBI primer set. TCRdb re-called the multiplex PCR reads with MiXCR, one entry per CDR3 protein. This sample carries around 450,000 distinct CDR3 sequences, around 14% of them seen once, and the ten largest clones take roughly 8%. Sample: blood. Receptors originate from a woman aged 18-35 years with Graves' hyperthyroidism.

This clonotype was recorded at least ten times. This rearrangement joins TRBV6-1 to TRBJ1-5, with 8 bases lining up with TRBD1. The CDR3 length is 15 residues. Germline trimming cut 3 bases from V and 1 base from J; bases unmatched to any gene: 2. CDR1 is MNHNS, CDR2 SASEGT, per germline. In DNA form, the CDR3 reads TGTGCCAGCAGTGATCAGGGGGCAAGCAATCAGCCCCAGCATTTT. Translated, it gives CASSDQGASNQPQHF.

This clonotype was found many times. The chain links TRBV27 to TRBJ1-2; TRBD1 matches at 9 bases. J lost 3 bases, V lost 7 bases, and 6 bases had no gene match. The CDR3 extends over 14 amino acids. Germline assignment: CDR1 MNHEY and CDR2 SMNVEV (reference sequence). The CDR3 loop reads CASKKDRGYYGYTF. CDR3 bases: TGTGCCAGCAAGAAGGACAGGGGATACTATGGCTACACCTTC.

There are many counts of this clonotype. This chain uses TRBV5-1 with TRBJ1-5, with D unresolved. Between the trimmed V and J ends, which lost 1 base and 8 bases, there was a span of 13 bases. Germline V gene data show CDR1 as SGHRS and CDR2 as YFSETQ. This CDR3 has 14 amino acids. In DNA form, the CDR3 reads TGCGCCAGCAGCTTGATGGGAGCCCAAGAGCCCCAGCATTTT. Translating it yields CASSLMGAQEPQHF.

This clonotype showed up many times. The V gene is TRBV5-6, the J gene TRBJ1-5; D unresolved. The CDR3 sequence is 15 residues long. V lost 4 bases to trimming and J lost 1 base, with 12 bases between them. Germline V gene sequence: CDR1 SGHDT, CDR2 YYEEEE. CDR3 in DNA: TGTGCCAGCAGCCTTTGGGCATCGAGCAATCAGCCCCAGCATTTT. Its translation is CASSLWASSNQPQHF. Full variable domain (outside the CDR3, taken from reference TRBV5-6 and TRBJ1-5): DAGVTQSPTHLIKTRGQQVTLRCSPKSGHDTVSWYQQALGQGPQFIFQYYEEEERQRGNFPDRFSGHQFPNYSSELNVNALLLGDSALYLCASSLWASSNQPQHFGDGTRLSIL.

This clonotype was detected once. The V and J genes are TRBV7-2 and TRBJ2-2, with D uncertain. Germline V gene data show CDR1 as SGHTA and CDR2 as FQGNSA. CDR3 length equals 12 residues. Trimming stripped 7 bases from V and 6 bases from J, with 9 bases between. CDR3: CASTFRSGELFF. The CDR3 coding sequence is TGTGCCAGCACCTTCAGATCCGGGGAGCTGTTTTTT.

This clonotype appeared many times. This chain joins TRBV11-3 and TRBJ1-1; weak D call: TRBD1 (5 bases). The CDR3 sequence is 14 residues long. Trimming left V 5 bases short and J 0 bases short, with 10 bases between. Germline CDR1 reads SGHNT; CDR2 reads YENEEA. CDR3 sequence: CASSVRGVNTEAFF. CDR3 bases: TGTGCCAGCAGCGTCCGGGGGGTGAACACTGAAGCTTTCTTT. Full variable domain (rest looked up from reference TRBV11-3 and TRBJ1-1): EAGVVQSPRYKIIEKKQPVAFWCNPISGHNTLYWYLQNLGQGPELLIRYENEEAVDDSQLPKDRFSAERLKGVDSTLKIQPAELGDSAVYLCASSVRGVNTEAFFGQGTRLTVV.

This clonotype has a count of ten or more. The V and J genes are TRBV27 and TRBJ2-1; D is perhaps TRBD2 (5 bases). This CDR3 region has 14 residues. V lost 3 bases, J lost 3 bases, and 9 bases lay in between. Germline V gives CDR1 MNHEY, CDR2 SMNVEV (reference sequence). CDR3 sequence: CASSLSEGYNEQFF. In DNA form, the CDR3 reads TGTGCCAGCAGTTTGAGCGAGGGCTACAATGAGCAGTTCTTC.

The gene calls are TRBV4-2 and TRBJ2-2; tentatively, D is TRBD1 (5 bases). The CDR3 has 16 amino acids. Between the trimmed V and J ends, which lost 0 bases and 6 bases, there was a span of 14 bases. The V gene's germline CDR1 is LGHNA and CDR2 YNFKEQ. The CDR3 DNA reads TGTGCCAGCAGCCAAGATCCGCAGGGCGGCTCCGGGGAGCTGTTTTTT. Its translation is CASSQDPQGGSGELFF.

This clonotype was recorded at least ten times. This chain uses TRBV6-6 with TRBJ1-2, with D perhaps matching TRBD1 (5 bases). Germline V gene lookup returns CDR1 MNHNY and CDR2 SVGAGI (reference sequence). The CDR3 extends over 15 amino acids. V lost 0 bases to trimming and J lost 3 bases, with 11 bases between them. The CDR3 here is CASSYSGGKYYGYTF. CDR3 bases: TGTGCCAGCAGTTACTCCGGGGGGAAGTACTATGGCTACACCTTC.

This clonotype was counted many times. The gene calls are TRBV20-1 and TRBJ1-1; D is ambiguous. Trimming shortened V by 7 bases and J by 2 bases, and 11 bases separated the two germline ends. The CDR3 is made up of 12 amino acids. Germline values: CDR1 DFQATT, CDR2 SNEGSKA (reference sequence). The DNA for the CDR3 is TGCAGTGGTCCAGATCCAAACACTGAAGCTTTCTTT. Residues: CSGPDPNTEAFF.

The chain combines TRBV7-8 with TRBJ1-1; D is unclear. V was pared by 2 bases and J by 11 bases, with 21 bases between. Germline V gene data show CDR1 as SGHVS and CDR2 as FQNEAQ. The CDR3 is made up of 15 amino acids. The CDR3 here is CASSLLTSSAGDAFF. The CDR3 nucleotides are TGTGCCAGCAGCTTACTTACGAGTTCGGCAGGCGATGCTTTCTTT.

This rearrangement joins TRBV11-2 to TRBJ2-3; perhaps D is TRBD1 or TRBD2 (5 bases each). The CDR3 covers 13 residues. Trimming took 5 bases from V and 8 from J, leaving 14 bases between them. Looked up from germline, CDR1 is SGHAT and CDR2 is FQNNGV. The CDR3 nucleotides read TGTGCCAGCAGCCCTCGCCGGGACGGTACGCAGTATTTT. Translation: CASSPRRDGTQYF.

This clonotype was counted many times. V gene TRBV7-9 combines with J gene TRBJ2-5, with D perhaps matching TRBD1 (5 bases). The CDR3 consists of 12 residues. Looked up from germline, CDR1 is SEHNR and CDR2 is FQNEAQ (reference sequence). Trimming left V 1 base short and J 12 bases short, with 12 bases between. The DNA for the CDR3 is TGTGCCAGCAGCTTAGGGGGCCCCGGCGAGTACTTC. This codes for CASSLGGPGEYF.

There are many counts of this clonotype. V usage is TRBV12-3 or TRBV12-4 and J usage is TRBJ2-7, with TRBD2 matching over 10 bases. This CDR3 is 14 amino acids long. The V gene end was trimmed by 7 bases and the J gene end by 2 bases; junction bases not matched to a gene: 5. The CDR3 protein is CASTLAGVTYEQYF. Written as DNA, the CDR3 is TGTGCCAGCACCCTAGCGGGGGTTACCTACGAGCAGTACTTC.